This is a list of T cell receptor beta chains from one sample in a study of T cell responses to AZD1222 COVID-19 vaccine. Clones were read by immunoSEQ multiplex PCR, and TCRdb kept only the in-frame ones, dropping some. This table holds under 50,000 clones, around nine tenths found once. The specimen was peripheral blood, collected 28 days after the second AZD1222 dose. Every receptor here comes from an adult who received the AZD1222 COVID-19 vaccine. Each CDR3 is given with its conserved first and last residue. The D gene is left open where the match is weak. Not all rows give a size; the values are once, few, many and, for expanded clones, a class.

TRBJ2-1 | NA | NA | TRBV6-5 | TGTGCCAGCAGTTACTCGTACAGGGACTATGAGCAGTTCTTC | CASSYSYRDYEQFF
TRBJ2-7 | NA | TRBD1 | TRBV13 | TGTGCCAGCAGCTTTGGCCCAGACAGGGCAGAGCAGTACTTC | CASSFGPDRAEQYF
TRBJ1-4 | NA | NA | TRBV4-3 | TGCGCCAGCAGCCAAGTAAGGGTAGCCGGTGAAAAACTGTTTTTT | CASSQVRVAGEKLFF
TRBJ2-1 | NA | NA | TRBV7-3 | TGTGCCAGCAGCGCCGCCACTAGTGACAATGAGCAGTTCTTC | CASSAATSDNEQFF
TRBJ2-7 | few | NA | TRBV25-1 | TGTGCCAGCAGTTCGGCAGGGAGCTCCTACGAGCAGTACTTC | CASSSAGSSYEQYF
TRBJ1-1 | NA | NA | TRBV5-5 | TGTGCCAGCAGCCGAAGGGGAAGCACTGAAGCTTTCTTT | CASSRRGSTEAFF
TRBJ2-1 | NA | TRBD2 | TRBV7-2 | TGTGCCAGCAGCTGGACTAGCGGCCTCAACAATGAGCAGTTCTTC | CASSWTSGLNNEQFF
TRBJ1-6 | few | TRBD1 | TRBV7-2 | TGTGCCAGCAGCTTAGCTACAGGGGGCTTGGCACCCCTCCACTTT | CASSLATGGLAPLHF
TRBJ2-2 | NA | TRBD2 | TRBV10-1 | TGCGCCAGCAGTCCTAGCGGAGGGCTAAACACCGGGGAGCTGTTTTTT | CASSPSGGLNTGELFF
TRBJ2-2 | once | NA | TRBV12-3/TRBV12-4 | TGTGCCAGCAGTTTATATCCCGGGGAGCTGTTTTTT | CASSLYPGELFF
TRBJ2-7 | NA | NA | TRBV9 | TGTGCCAGCAGCGTAGCACCAACTTACGAGCAGTACTTC | CASSVAPTYEQYF
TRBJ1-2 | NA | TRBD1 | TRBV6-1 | TGTGCCAGCAGTGAACTGAGGACAGGTGGCTACACCTTC | CASSELRTGGYTF
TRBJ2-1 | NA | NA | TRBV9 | TGTGCCAGCAGCGTAGTGCGGGGAGGTGGAAATGAGCAGTTCTTC | CASSVVRGGGNEQFF
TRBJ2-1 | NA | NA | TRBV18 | TGTGCCAGCTCACCACCCTCCAGTCGGGGCAATGAGCAGTTCTTC | CASSPPSSRGNEQFF
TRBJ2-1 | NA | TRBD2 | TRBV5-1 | TGCGCCAGCAGGACTAGCGGGAGGGTCGATGAGCAGTTCTTC | CASRTSGRVDEQFF
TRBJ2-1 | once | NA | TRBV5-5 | TGTGCCAGCAGCTCCCCCCCTCGCGATGAGCAGTTCTTC | CASSSPPRDEQFF
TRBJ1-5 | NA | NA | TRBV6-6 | TGTGCCAGCAGTGTTCGAGGCAGTGGCAATCAGCCCCAGCATTTT | CASSVRGSGNQPQHF
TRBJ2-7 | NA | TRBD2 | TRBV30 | TGTGCCTGGAAACTCAGCGGGGGCTCCTCCTACGAGCAGTACTTC | CAWKLSGGSSYEQYF
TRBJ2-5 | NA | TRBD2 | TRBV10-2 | TGCGCCAGCAGTGTCGGAATTCTAGCGGGAGTAGGGGAGACCCAGTACTTC | CASSVGILAGVGETQYF
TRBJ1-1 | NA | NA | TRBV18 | TGTGCCAGCTCACCACAGAAGAACACTGAAGCTTTCTTT | CASSPQKNTEAFF
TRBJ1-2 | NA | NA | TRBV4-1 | TGCGCCAGCAGCCAAGTCCGGGGGATCTATGGCTACACCTTC | CASSQVRGIYGYTF
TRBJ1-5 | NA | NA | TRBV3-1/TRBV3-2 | TGTGCCAGCAGCCCGGATCGCCGAGGCAATCAGCCCCAGCATTTT | CASSPDRRGNQPQHF
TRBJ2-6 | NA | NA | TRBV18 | TGTGCCAGCTCACCGAACTCTGGGGCCAACGTCCTGACTTTC | CASSPNSGANVLTF
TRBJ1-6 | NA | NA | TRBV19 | TGTGCCAGTAGTCCCGCCTCGGGGATTTTCAATTCACCCCTCCACTTT | CASSPASGIFNSPLHF
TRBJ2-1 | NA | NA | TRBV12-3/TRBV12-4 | TGTGCCAGCAGTCCGGGACTTTACAATGAGCAGTTCTTC | CASSPGLYNEQFF
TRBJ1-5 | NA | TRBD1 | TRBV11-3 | TGTGCCAGCATCCCCCGGGACAGGGCTTATAGCAATCAGCCCCAGCATTTT | CASIPRDRAYSNQPQHF
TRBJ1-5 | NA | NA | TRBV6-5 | TGTGCCAGCAGCTTGGGGGGGACTGATCAGCCCCAGCATTTT | CASSLGGTDQPQHF
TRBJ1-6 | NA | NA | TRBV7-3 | TGTGCCAGCAGCTTATCGTCAGGGAGTTCACCCCTCCACTTT | CASSLSSGSSPLHF
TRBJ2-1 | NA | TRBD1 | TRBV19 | TGTGCCAGTAGTCTGGGACAGGGGAACAATGAGCAGTTCTTC | CASSLGQGNNEQFF
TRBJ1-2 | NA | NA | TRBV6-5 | TGTGCCAGCAGAGACACGTATGGCTACACCTTC | CASRDTYGYTF
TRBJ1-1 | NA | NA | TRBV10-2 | TGCGCCAGCAGTGCCGGACAGAGTGAAGCTTTCTTT | CASSAGQSEAFF
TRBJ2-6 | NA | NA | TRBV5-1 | TGCGCCAGCAGCCTCGGACAGAGAGTCCTGACTTTC | CASSLGQRVLTF
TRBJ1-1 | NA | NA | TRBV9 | TGTGCCAGCAGCCCAGTCCCCACAAGGAGCACTGAAGCTTTCTTT | CASSPVPTRSTEAFF
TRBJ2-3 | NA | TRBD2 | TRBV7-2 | TGTGCCAGCAGCAGCTCGACTAGCGGGGGCCTTTGGCAGTATTTT | CASSSSTSGGLWQYF
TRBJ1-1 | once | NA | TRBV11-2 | TGTGCCAGCAGCTTAGTAGGAATAGAGAACACTGAAGCTTTCTTT | CASSLVGIENTEAFF
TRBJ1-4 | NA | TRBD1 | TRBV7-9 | TGTGCCAGCAGCTGGGGACAGGGGGATGAAAAACTGTTTTTT | CASSWGQGDEKLFF
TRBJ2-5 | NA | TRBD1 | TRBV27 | TGTGCCAGCAGTAAAAGGGACAGATCTCAAGAGACCCAGTACTTC | CASSKRDRSQETQYF
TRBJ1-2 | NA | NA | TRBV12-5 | TGTGCTAGTGGTTTGGTTGGGTCGTGGGGCTACACCTTC | CASGLVGSWGYTF
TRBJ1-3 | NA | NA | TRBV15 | TGTGCCACCAGCAGAGAGACACGGAATAGAAACACCATATATTTT | CATSRETRNRNTIYF
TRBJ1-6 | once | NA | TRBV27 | TGTGCCAGCAGTTTAGAACAGGGTCGAAATTCACCCCTCCACTTT | CASSLEQGRNSPLHF
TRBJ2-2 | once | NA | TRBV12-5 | TGTGCTAGTGGTTTGGGGCACGACACCGGGGAGCTGTTTTTT | CASGLGHDTGELFF
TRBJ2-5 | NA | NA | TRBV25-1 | TGTGCCAGCAGTGAATATGGAGGGAGTGCAGAGACCCAGTACTTC | CASSEYGGSAETQYF
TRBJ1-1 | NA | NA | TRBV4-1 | TGCGCCAGCAGCCGCTCGGTTACCTCGCGGAACACTGAAGCTTTCTTT | CASSRSVTSRNTEAFF
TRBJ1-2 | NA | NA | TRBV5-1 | TGCGCCAGCAGCTTGGGAGGGAACTATGGCTACACCTTC | CASSLGGNYGYTF
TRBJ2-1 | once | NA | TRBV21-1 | TGTGCCAGCAGCAAATGTATATCCGGGACACCCGATCCCTACAATGAGCAGTTCTTC | CASSKCISGTPDPYNEQFF
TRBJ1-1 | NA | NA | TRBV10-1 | TGCGCCAGCAGTGAGTATGGGAACACTGAAGCTTTCTTT | CASSEYGNTEAFF
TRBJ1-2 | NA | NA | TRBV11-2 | TGTGCCAGCAGCCCTTACTTTAACTATGGCTACACCTTC | CASSPYFNYGYTF
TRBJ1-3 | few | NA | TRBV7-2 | TGTGCCAGCAGCTTAGGGGTGGCTGGAAACACCATATATTTT | CASSLGVAGNTIYF
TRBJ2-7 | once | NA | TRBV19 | TGTGCCAGTAGTGTTTTACAGGGATTGGTTCCCTACGAGCAGTACTTC | CASSVLQGLVPYEQYF
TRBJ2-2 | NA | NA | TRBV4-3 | TGCGCCAGCAGCCCGGGTCTGGGATTTTCCGGGGAGCTGTTTTTT | CASSPGLGFSGELFF
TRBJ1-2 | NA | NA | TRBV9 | TGTGCCAGCAGCGTTCTCCCTTACTATGGCTACACCTTC | CASSVLPYYGYTF
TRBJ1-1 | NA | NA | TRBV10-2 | TGCGCCAGCAGCCCGGGACCGATTGGGACTGAAGCTTTCTTT | CASSPGPIGTEAFF
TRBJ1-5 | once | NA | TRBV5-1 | TGCGCCAGCAGCTTGACGGGGACTGAGCCCCAGCATTTT | CASSLTGTEPQHF